This TCR beta chain was captured in a study of tumor-infiltrating lymphocytes in primary liver carcinoma. For the study at large: Productive TCRbeta read yields ran from roughly 3.6 to 7.5 million per sample and were similar between tissues.

The CDR3 is made up of 15 amino acids. J lost 6 bases, V lost 1 base, and 2 bases had no gene match. Germline lookup yields CDR1 SEHNR and CDR2 FQNEAQ (reference sequence). In this sample, this clonotype turned up a few times. Starting material for RNA and DNA co-extraction consisted of about 20-30 mg of unsorted bulk tissue. With 500 to 650 ng total RNA as template and a constant-region primer, TCR beta cDNA was made. Generation of the TCR beta libraries relied on three nested multiplex PCR rounds using slightly modified ARM-PCR. PCR rounds one and two used TRBV1-TRBV30 forward primers with a C-beta reverse primer for around 9 cycles each. One entry per CDR3 protein, called by TCRdb with MiXCR from the multiplex PCR reads. The sample contains tens of thousands of distinct CDR3 sequences, about three quarters of which appear only once.

The source material was liver tumor tissue from sampling region 5. Subset specified: tumor region T5, tumor centre. V and J are TRBV7-9 and TRBJ2-7; 14 bases map to TRBD2. The receptor was isolated from a man aged 40-55 years with primary liver carcinoma and hepatitis B virus infection. CDR3 coding DNA: TGTGCCAGCAGCTTAGGAGGGACTAGCGGGAGCGAGCAGTACTTC. This sequence encodes CASSLGGTSGSEQYF.